This T cell receptor beta chain was observed in a study of lymphopenia after photon versus proton radiotherapy. A word on this clone: The antigen is unknown.

Some clones are missing from TCRdb's copy, which holds only in-frame ones; the method was immunoSEQ multiplex PCR. The sample yields roughly 150,000 clones, 80% to 90% seen once. The germline CDR1 and CDR2 sequences are SNHLY and FYNNEI. The CDR3 is made up of 17 amino acids. The ends lost 0 bases at V and 4 bases at J; junction bases unmatched: 7. Regarding the study as a whole: Post-nadir TCR diversity decline inversely tracked overall survival among those who died.

The sample consisted of peripheral blood, taken from a patient treated with photon-based radiotherapy. This receptor was taken from a man in his fifties with gastric cancer. The chain employs TRBV2 and TRBJ2-2; 8 bases line up with TRBD2. CDR3 DNA sequence: TGTGCCAGCAGTGAAGCCAGCGGGGGTCTTCGCACCGGGGAGCTGTTTTTT. This encodes CASSEASGGLRTGELFF.